This T cell receptor beta chain derives from a study of CD8 T cells in Susac syndrome. Random hexamers primed reverse transcription of about 0.45 to 1 ug RNA. TCRdb re-analysed the immunoSEQ multiplex PCR reads in MiXCR, keeping a single row per CDR3 protein. The profile shows approximately 200,000 distinct CDR3 sequences, about 90% of them singletons. The sequenced material came from CD8+ T cells from PBMCs. This clonotype was obtained from a human donor with multiple sclerosis.

For the CDR3, the DNA is TGTGCCAGCAGCGGACAGGGTCTCTGGAGCTATGGCTACACCTTC. Translation gives CASSGQGLWSYGYTF. The chain has TRBV2 and TRBJ1-2; TRBD1 agrees at 8 bases. The junction had 10 bases not matched to a gene; V was cut back by 6 bases and J by 4 bases. The CDR3 runs 15 residues. Per the germline V gene, CDR1 is SNHLY and CDR2 is FYNNEI.